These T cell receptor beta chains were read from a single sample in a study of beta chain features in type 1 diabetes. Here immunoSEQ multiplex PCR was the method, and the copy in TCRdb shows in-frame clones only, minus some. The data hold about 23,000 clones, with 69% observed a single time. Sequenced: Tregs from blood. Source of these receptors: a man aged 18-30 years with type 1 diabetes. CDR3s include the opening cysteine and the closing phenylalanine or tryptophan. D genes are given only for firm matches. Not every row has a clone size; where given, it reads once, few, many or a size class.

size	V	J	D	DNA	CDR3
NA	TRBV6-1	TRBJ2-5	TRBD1	TGTGCCGGAAGAGACAGGGGGCAGGAGACCCAGTACTTC	CAGRDRGQETQYF
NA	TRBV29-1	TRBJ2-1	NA	TGCAGCGTTGGGTTATGGGCCGTTTACAATGAGCAGTTCTTC	CSVGLWAVYNEQFF
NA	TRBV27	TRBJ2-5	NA	NA	CASSSGQGGETQYF
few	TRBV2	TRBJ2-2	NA	TGTGCCAGCAGACAGGACATTCAGAACACCGGGGAGCTGTTTTTT	CASRQDIQNTGELFF
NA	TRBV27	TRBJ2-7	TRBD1	TGTGCCAGCAGTTTATTGGGCGACAGGGAATGGCAGTACTTC	CASSLLGDREWQYF
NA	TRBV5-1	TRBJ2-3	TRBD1	TGCGCCAGCAGCTTGGGCGGGACAGGGACAGATACGCAGTATTTT	CASSLGGTGTDTQYF
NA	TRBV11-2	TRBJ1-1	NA	TGTGCCAGCAGCTTAGGAGTAAGGACAGAAGAAGCTTTCTTT	CASSLGVRTEEAFF
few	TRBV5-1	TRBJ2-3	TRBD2	TGCGCCAGCAGCGATAGCGGGGGGGCGTCCACAGATACGCAGTATTTT	CASSDSGGASTDTQYF
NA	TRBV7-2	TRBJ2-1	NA	TGTGCCAGCAGCTTAGCTCCCCGGGGAGGCCGAGGGGAGTTCTTC	CASSLAPRGGRGEFF
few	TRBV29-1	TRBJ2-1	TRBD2	TGCAGCGTTGTGTCTGTCAGCGGGAGGGAGGGGCAGTTCTTC	CSVVSVSGREGQFF